This TCR beta chain was obtained from a study of blood T cell repertoires in COVID-19 (dated by TCRdb to between 2020 and 2021). Describing the broader study: Collaborator samples came from the United States, Italy and Spain and covered acute and convalescent phases of COVID-19. The samples were drawn from the first 160 participants of the ongoing ImmuneRACE study and from 1,254 subjects provided by 6 global collaborators. The dataset comprised deeply sampled blood TCRbeta repertoires from subjects exposed to, actively infected with, or recovered from COVID-19. HLA class I and class II types, where available, came from metadata supplied by the sample provider rather than from assay-based typing. The prospective study material was composed of cDNA or gDNA derived from T cells, B-cell-depleted T cells, or PBMCs. The sample metadata nearly always contained a de-identified subject ID, COVID-19 status, age in years and sex. A freely available public database, intended as a resource for researchers studying the immune response to SARS-CoV-2, is where the repertoires were released.

Broad study findings and their caveats: How much clinical and demographic metadata was included differed by source and by participant, and the metadata was provided uncurated.

Enrolling through a virtual design, the prospective study's participants ranged in age from roughly 18 to 90 years and lived across more than 20 United States geographic areas. In the prospective study, cohorts were assigned on the basis of participant-reported clinical history obtained from a screening survey and a study questionnaire. Recovered participants in ImmuneRACE Cohort 3 were defined as having two consecutive negative NP/OP PCR tests, clearance from a healthcare professional, or resolution of symptoms. In the prospective study, mobile phlebotomists collected whole blood, serum and a nasopharyngeal or oropharyngeal swab from each participant. Prospective study participants could optionally give additional blood draws and questionnaires over an approximately 2-month period. Before DNA extraction, prospective study blood samples were shipped either frozen or at room temperature. The immunoSEQ Assay, a bias-controlled multiplex PCR, was used to amplify TCRbeta CDR3 regions from genomic DNA. The published analysis was carried out like this. Nucleated cell counts per sample were estimated from amplification of reference gene primers within the assay. To quantify the absolute abundance of each unique TCRbeta CDR3 rearrangement, sequence reads were collapsed and filtered. For each sample, productive Simpson clonality was calculated by taking the square root of Simpson's diversity index across productive rearrangements. TCRdb took over this immuneACCESS table, retaining in-frame rearrangements with V and J assigned. Such tables are incomplete; in checked studies, under half of the missing clones stem from an unresolved V gene, and the remainder is unexplained. V and J calls and clone size are copied from that table; D and trimming were computed from the DNA. This sample has 250,000 or so clones in its table, and roughly 91% of those were observed once. Just under 9% of the sample belongs to the ten largest clones.

This clone was seen only a few times. The antigen this receptor binds is unknown. It has no much larger one-base neighbor in the sample; base qualities were not kept. The CDR3 measures 17 amino acids from cysteine to phenylalanine. Left in the record is the CDR3 DNA by itself, 51 bases read in frame from the first base. As encoded in the germline V gene, CDR1 is SGHRS while CDR2 is YFSETQ. Clipping removes 4 bases from V and 1 base from J, with 12 as the unmatched junction base count. The sequenced sample was PBMCs or T cells enriched from blood (not recorded which). This sequence originates from a man in his forties or fifties who had recovered from COVID-19. The rearrangement combines TRBV5-1 with TRBJ1-1; TRBD1 fits 8 bases in the junction. In nucleotides, the sequence is TGCGCCAGCAGCCCCGGGGCAGGGGGCACGGGGAACACTGAAGCTTTCTTT. Translated, it gives CASSPGAGGTGNTEAFF.